This T cell receptor (beta chain) was recovered during a study of Graves' ophthalmopathy and Graves' hyperthyroidism. About the study: Samples of peripheral blood were obtained at initial diagnosis, prior to treatment of any kind.

This clonotype was seen at least ten times. It was from more than 9 ml of fresh peripheral blood that the PBMCs came. Amplification of the TCR beta CDR3 regions used RNA transcripts (as template). RT-PCR was first run with HTBI primers, then multiplex PCR in a second round. TCRdb called the multiplex PCR reads again in MiXCR, with one record for every CDR3 protein. The repertoire holds a few hundred thousand distinct CDR3 sequences, with 15% as singletons. The germline V gene has CDR1 MDHEN and CDR2 SYDVKM. This CDR3 is built from 13 residues. J was trimmed by 7 bases and V by 7 bases; bases with no gene match: 9.

The sample was peripheral blood. The TCR sequence derives from a woman aged 18-29 years with stable Graves' hyperthyroidism. The rearrangement uses TRBV28 and TRBJ1-2; 7 bases line up with TRBD1. CDR3 loop: CASILTGRSGYTF. For the CDR3, the DNA is TGTGCCAGCATATTGACAGGGCGGTCTGGCTACACCTTC.